These 20 T cell receptor beta chains share one sample of origin, sequenced in a study of shared clonotypes between healthy human individuals. Sequenced by immunoSEQ multiplex PCR; TCRdb stores in-frame clones only, minus some. The sample lists about 2 million clones; about 95% were seen once. Sequenced sample: naive CD4+ T cells sorted from blood. Stated subset: CD45RA+ positively selected. The receptors shown here come from a man aged 18 to 29 in good health.

The chain couples TRBV29-1 to TRBJ2-6; TRBD1 might be the D (6 bases). Germline loops: CDR1 SQVTM, CDR2 ANQGSEA. CDR3 length: 14 amino acids. The germline V and J ends were trimmed by 6 bases and 1 base, with 10 bases remaining between them. CDR3 protein: CSVTRGSGANVLTF. The DNA of the CDR3 is TGCAGCGTCACGAGGGGGTCTGGGGCCAACGTCCTGACTTTC. Full variable domain (remainder filled in from reference TRBV29-1 and TRBJ2-6): SAVISQKPSRDICQRGTSLTIQCQVDSQVTMMFWYRQQPGQSLTLIATANQGSEATYESGFVIDKFPISRPNLTFSTLTVSNMSPEDSSIYLCSVTRGSGANVLTFGAGSRLTVL.

This chain connects TRBV30 to TRBJ2-3; D might be TRBD1 (5 bases). This CDR3 spans 13 amino acids. Germline values: CDR1 GTSNPN, CDR2 SVGIG (reference sequence). V was clipped by 3 bases and J by 8 bases, with 15 bases between them. The CDR3 DNA sequence: TGTGCCTGGAGAGGGGTGGTGAAGGGTACGCAGTATTTT. Translation: CAWRGVVKGTQYF.

The CDR3 region has the DNA TGTGCCATCAGTGAGTCGACCCTATTACTGAACACTGAAGCTTTCTTT. Translated, it gives CAISESTLLLNTEAFF. The chain employs TRBV10-3 and TRBJ1-1, with D uncertain. CDR1 is ENHRY and CDR2 is SYGVKD in the germline V gene. This CDR3 has 16 amino acids. V was shortened by 0 bases and J by 0 bases, with 11 bases between the two germline ends.

The V and J genes are TRBV28 and TRBJ2-2; D is tentatively TRBD1 or TRBD2 (5 bases each). V gave up 6 bases and J gave up 2 bases, with 13 bases separating them. This CDR3 is 15 amino acids long. Germline V lookup: CDR1 MDHEN, CDR2 SYDVKM. CDR3 amino acids: CASRLRGVNTGELFF. The CDR3 coding sequence is TGTGCCAGCAGGTTGAGGGGAGTTAACACCGGGGAGCTGTTTTTT. Variable domain in full (rest from reference TRBV28 and TRBJ2-2): DVKVTQSSRYLVKRTGEKVFLECVQDMDHENMFWYRQDPGLGLRLIYFSYDVKMKEKGDIPEGYSVSREKKERFSLILESASTNQTSMYLCASRLRGVNTGELFFGEGSRLTVL.

The genes are TRBV7-2 and TRBJ1-6; the D is unclear. V lost 5 bases to trimming and J lost 6 bases, with 11 bases between them. Germline CDR1 SGHTA, CDR2 FQGNSA. The CDR3 contains 14 residues. CDR3 nucleotides: TGTGCCAGCAGCCTCCGGGTCCCTAATTCACCCCTCCACTTT. It translates to CASSLRVPNSPLHF.

This chain uses TRBV28 with TRBJ2-6; D assignment may be TRBD1 or TRBD2 (6 bases each). CDR3 length: 18 residues. CDR1 MDHEN and CDR2 SYDVKM come from the germline V gene. V lost 7 bases and J lost 1, with 20 bases in between. The CDR3 DNA reads as TGTGCCAGCACCCTCCGGGGGCGACCCTTTTCTGGGGCCAACGTCCTGACTTTC. This sequence encodes CASTLRGRPFSGANVLTF.

V is TRBV5-1 and J is TRBJ1-1; 7 positions agree with TRBD1. This CDR3 comprises 16 residues. Germline V gene sequence: CDR1 SGHRS, CDR2 YFSETQ. The junction had 11 bases not matched to a gene; V was cut back by 0 bases and J by 6 bases. For the CDR3, the DNA is TGCGCCAGCAGCTTGGACCCCGCCAGGGGGGGTCCTGAAGCTTTCTTT. Translating it yields CASSLDPARGGPEAFF. The variable domain in full, with the rest retrieved from reference TRBV5-1 and TRBJ1-1, is KAGVTQTPRYLIKTRGQQVTLSCSPISGHRSVSWYQQTPGQGLQFLFEYFSETQRNKGNFPGRFSGRQFSNSRSEMNVSTLELGDSALYLCASSLDPARGGPEAFFGQGTRLTVV.

J is TRBJ1-2 and V is TRBV30; no firm D call. This CDR3 has 12 amino acids. The germline V and J ends were trimmed by 1 base and 4 bases, with 7 bases remaining between them. The germline gives CDR1 GTSNPN, CDR2 SVGIG (reference sequence). The DNA for the CDR3 is TGTGCCTGGAGTGGTGGATTCTATGGCTACACCTTC. This codes for CAWSGGFYGYTF.

The rearrangement uses TRBV21-1 and TRBJ2-3; the table's D call, TRBD1, has no DNA check behind it. TRBV21-1 is marked as a pseudogene. The CDR3 runs to 14 residues. CDR3 sequence reads: CASADRVGTDTQYF. DNA of the CDR3: TGTGCCAGCGCGGACAGGGTTGGAACAGATACGCAGTATTTT.

This sequence joins TRBV9 and TRBJ2-1, with TRBD2 matching 9 bases. The CDR3 contains 17 residues. Germline CDR1 is SGDLS and CDR2 is YYNGEE. After removal of 0 bases from V and 4 bases from J, the junction contained 8 bases not matched to a gene. This CDR3 reads CASSVGFGLAKYNEQFF. The CDR3 coding sequence is TGTGCCAGCAGCGTAGGCTTCGGACTAGCGAAATACAATGAGCAGTTCTTC. Drawing the rest from reference TRBV9 and TRBJ2-1, the complete variable domain is DSGVTQTPKHLITATGQRVTLRCSPRSGDLSVYWYQQSLDQGLQFLIQYYNGEERAKGNILERFSAQQFPDLHSELNLSSLELGDSALYFCASSVGFGLAKYNEQFFGPGTRLTVL.

Worth noting for this clone: The same CDR3 arises from other DNA sequences in this sample as well. The rearrangement links TRBV5-4 to TRBJ2-3; D not resolved. The CDR3 covers 14 residues. Looked up from germline, CDR1 is SGHNT and CDR2 is YYREEE (reference sequence). Deletions cut 0 bases from V and 2 bases from J, with 7 bases between. CDR3 sequence: CASSLDRYTDTQYF. Written as DNA, the CDR3 is TGTGCCAGCAGCTTGGACAGATACACAGATACGCAGTATTTT.

The J gene is TRBJ2-7, the V gene TRBV2; D call uncertain. The CDR3 has 13 residues. With 4 bases removed from V and 3 bases from J, the gap between germline ends came to 10 bases. CDR1 and CDR2 (germline): SNHLY, FYNNEI. DNA for the CDR3: TGTGCCAGCAGTGTTCTCGGGTTCTACGAGCAGTACTTC. Translation gives CASSVLGFYEQYF.

This chain joins TRBV5-4 and TRBJ2-7, with D perhaps TRBD1 (5 bases). This CDR3 comprises 15 residues. V lost 5 bases and J 0 bases, leaving 15 bases between the germline ends. Germline assignment: CDR1 SGHNT and CDR2 YYREEE (reference sequence). The CDR3 DNA follows: TGTGCCAGCAGTGCCCAGTTAGACAGCTCCTACGAGCAGTACTTC. Its protein product is CASSAQLDSSYEQYF.

V and J are TRBV6-5 and TRBJ1-6; 9 bases are a match to TRBD1. Germline V CDR1 and CDR2: MNHEY, SVGAGI. After removal of 6 bases from V and 10 bases from J, the junction contained 4 bases not matched to a gene. CDR3 length equals 13 residues. The CDR3 is CASRDTGGSPLHF. The CDR3 DNA is TGTGCCAGCAGAGATACAGGGGGCTCACCCCTCCACTTT.

As regards this clone: Different DNA sequences within this sample yield the same CDR3. The chain combines TRBV5-8 with TRBJ2-7, with no clear D. The V end was cut by 4 bases, the J end by 0 bases, with 8 bases between. Germline V gives CDR1 SGHTS, CDR2 YDEGEE. The CDR3 consists of 13 residues. The CDR3 nucleotides read TGTGCCAGCAGCCTGCTCGGCTCCTACGAGCAGTACTTC. Translated, it gives CASSLLGSYEQYF.

This rearrangement joins TRBV7-2 to TRBJ2-7, with TRBD2 as a possible D gene (6 bases). The germline CDR1 and CDR2 sequences are SGHTA and FQGNSA. The ends were cut back, 3 bases at V and 0 bases at J, with 12 bases in the middle. This CDR3 comprises 15 residues. The DNA for the CDR3 is TGTGCCAGCAGCTTCGGGCGGGGTCTCTCCTACGAGCAGTACTTC. It encodes CASSFGRGLSYEQYF.

V gene TRBV18 combines with J gene TRBJ2-5; TRBD1 is a possible D gene (6 bases). V dropped 5 bases and J dropped 2 bases, with 15 bases sitting between them. This CDR3 has 15 amino acids. Germline values: CDR1 KGHSH, CDR2 LQKENI. CDR3 DNA: TGTGCCAGCTCAAGCCAGACAGGAGAGCAAGAGACCCAGTACTTC. Protein product: CASSSQTGEQETQYF. Looking up the rest from reference TRBV18 and TRBJ2-5 gives the full variable domain: NAGVMQNPRHLVRRRGQEARLRCSPMKGHSHVYWYRQLPEEGLKFMVYLQKENIIDESGMPKERFSAEFPKEGPSILRIQQVVRGDSAAYFCASSSQTGEQETQYFGPGTRLLVL.

The rearrangement uses TRBV28 and TRBJ1-6; D gene unclear. The CDR3 spans 12 residues. With 1 base removed from V and 13 bases from J, the gap between germline ends came to 8 bases. Germline V gene lookup returns CDR1 MDHEN and CDR2 SYDVKM. This CDR3 is CASSLLAEPLHF. The CDR3 DNA reads as TGTGCCAGCAGTTTATTGGCCGAGCCCCTCCACTTT.

V is TRBV10-3 and J is TRBJ2-7; possibly TRBD1 or TRBD2 for D (6 bases each). This CDR3 spans 14 amino acids. Trimming took off 0 bases at V and 6 bases at J, with 12 bases between the two ends. From germline, CDR1 is ENHRY and CDR2 SYGVKD. The CDR3: CAISESTGGREQYF. CDR3 sequence (DNA): TGTGCCATCAGTGAGTCGACAGGAGGGCGCGAGCAGTACTTC.

The chain carries TRBV5-1 and TRBJ2-7, with 11 bases fitting TRBD1. The CDR3 totals 14 residues. From germline, CDR1 is SGHRS and CDR2 YFSETQ. V was pared by 3 bases and J by 5 bases, with 4 bases of the junction left unmatched. This chain's CDR3 is CASSSGQGADEQYF. In DNA, the CDR3 is TGCGCCAGCAGCTCCGGACAGGGGGCGGACGAGCAGTACTTC.